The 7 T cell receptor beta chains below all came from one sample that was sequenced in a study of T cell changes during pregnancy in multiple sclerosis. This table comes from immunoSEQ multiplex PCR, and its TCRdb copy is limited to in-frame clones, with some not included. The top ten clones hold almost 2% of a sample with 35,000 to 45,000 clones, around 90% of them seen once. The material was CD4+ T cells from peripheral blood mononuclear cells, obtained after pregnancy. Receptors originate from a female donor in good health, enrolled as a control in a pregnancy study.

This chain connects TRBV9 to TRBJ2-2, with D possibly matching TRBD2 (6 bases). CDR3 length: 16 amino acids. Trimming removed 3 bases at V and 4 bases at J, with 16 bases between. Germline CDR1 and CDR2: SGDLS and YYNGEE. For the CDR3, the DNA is TGTGCCAGCAGCGCGCAAACGGGACTTCTCACCGGGGAGCTGTTTTTT. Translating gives CASSAQTGLLTGELFF.

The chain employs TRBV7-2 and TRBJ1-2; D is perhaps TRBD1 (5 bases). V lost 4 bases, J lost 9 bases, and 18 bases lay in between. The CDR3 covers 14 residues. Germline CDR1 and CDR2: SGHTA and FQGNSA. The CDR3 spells CASSSGHGLLSYTF. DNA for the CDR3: TGTGCCAGCAGCTCTGGACACGGGCTGTTGAGCTACACCTTC.

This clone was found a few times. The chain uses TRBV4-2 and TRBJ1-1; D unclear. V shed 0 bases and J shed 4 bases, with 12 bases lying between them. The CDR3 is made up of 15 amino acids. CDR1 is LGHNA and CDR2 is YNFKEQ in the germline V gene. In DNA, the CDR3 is TGTGCCAGCAGCCAAGATCGAGCCCTGAGCACTGAAGCTTTCTTT. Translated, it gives CASSQDRALSTEAFF.

The CDR3 sequence is CASSPTARGRRGYTF. CDR3 bases: TGTGCCAGCAGTCCAACCGCAAGGGGGCGAAGGGGCTACACCTTC. The J gene is TRBJ1-2, the V gene TRBV28, with 7 bases identical to TRBD1. The CDR3 spans 15 residues. After removal of 5 bases from V and 8 bases from J, the junction contained 14 bases not matched to a gene. Germline CDR1 reads MDHEN; CDR2 reads SYDVKM.

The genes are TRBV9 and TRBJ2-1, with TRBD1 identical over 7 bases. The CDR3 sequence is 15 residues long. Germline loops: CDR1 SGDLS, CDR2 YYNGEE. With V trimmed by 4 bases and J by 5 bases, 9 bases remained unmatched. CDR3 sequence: CASSTRQGPHNEQFF. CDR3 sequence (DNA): TGTGCCAGCAGCACCCGACAGGGACCCCACAATGAGCAGTTCTTC.

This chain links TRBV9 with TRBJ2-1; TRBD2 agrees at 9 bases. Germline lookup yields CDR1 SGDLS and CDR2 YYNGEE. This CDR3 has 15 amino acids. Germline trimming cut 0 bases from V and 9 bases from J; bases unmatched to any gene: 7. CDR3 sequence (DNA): TGTGCCAGCAGCGTAGTGGCGGGAGGGCCCAGTGAGCAGTTCTTC. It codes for CASSVVAGGPSEQFF.

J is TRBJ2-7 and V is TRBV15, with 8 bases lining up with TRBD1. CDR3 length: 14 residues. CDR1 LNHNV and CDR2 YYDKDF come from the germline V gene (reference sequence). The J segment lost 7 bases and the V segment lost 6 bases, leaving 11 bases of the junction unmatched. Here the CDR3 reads CATRGQGATGEQYF. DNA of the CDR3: TGTGCCACCAGGGGGCAGGGGGCCACGGGTGAGCAGTACTTC.